This is a list of T cell receptor beta chains from one sample in a study of blood T cell repertoires in COVID-19. TCRdb's table, derived via immunoSEQ multiplex PCR, lists solely in-frame clones and lacks some. The sample lists approximately 76,000 clones, about 90% occurring once. Input material: peripheral blood. The receptor set was obtained from a human donor in a cohort sampled during active COVID-19. CDR3s include the opening cysteine and the closing phenylalanine or tryptophan. Fields, in order: D gene, CDR3 length, clone size, J gene, V gene, CDR3 protein, CDR3 DNA. A D gene is named only where the DNA matches it firmly. Expanded clones get a size class; other rows say once, few or many, or leave the size out.

d_gene: TRBD2; len: 16; abundance: few; j_gene: TRBJ2-2; v_gene: TRBV5-1; CDR3aa: CASSLGLASSTGELFF; CDR3nt: TGCGCCAGCAGCTTGGGACTAGCTTCCAGCACCGGGGAGCTGTTTTTT
d_gene: NA; len: 13; abundance: NA; j_gene: TRBJ2-2; v_gene: TRBV6-5; CDR3aa: CASSWTDTGELFF; CDR3nt: TGTGCCAGCAGTTGGACAGACACCGGGGAGCTGTTTTTT
d_gene: NA; len: 13; abundance: NA; j_gene: TRBJ1-1; v_gene: TRBV7-3; CDR3aa: CASSFSGNTEAFF; CDR3nt: TGTGCCAGCAGCTTTTCAGGGAACACTGAAGCTTTCTTT
d_gene: TRBD1; len: 14; abundance: NA; j_gene: TRBJ2-1; v_gene: TRBV11-2; CDR3aa: CASSLVDRANEQFF; CDR3nt: TGTGCCAGCAGCTTAGTGGACAGGGCGAATGAGCAGTTCTTC
d_gene: NA; len: 18; abundance: NA; j_gene: TRBJ2-3; v_gene: TRBV10-3; CDR3aa: CAISVAGGGASDTDTQYF; CDR3nt: TGTGCCATCAGTGTCGCAGGCGGTGGGGCGTCGGACACAGATACGCAGTATTTT
d_gene: NA; len: 12; abundance: NA; j_gene: TRBJ2-3; v_gene: TRBV3-1/TRBV3-2; CDR3aa: CASSWSEDTQYF; CDR3nt: TGTGCCAGCAGCTGGAGCGAAGATACGCAGTATTTT
d_gene: NA; len: 15; abundance: NA; j_gene: TRBJ2-5; v_gene: TRBV7-2; CDR3aa: CASSLALAVQETQYF; CDR3nt: TGTGCCAGCAGCTTAGCTTTAGCGGTCCAAGAGACCCAGTACTTC
d_gene: NA; len: 15; abundance: NA; j_gene: TRBJ2-7; v_gene: TRBV2; CDR3aa: CASSTSGGSVYEQYF; CDR3nt: TGTGCCAGCAGTACCAGTGGCGGTTCGGTCTACGAGCAGTACTTC
d_gene: TRBD2; len: 15; abundance: NA; j_gene: TRBJ2-1; v_gene: TRBV5-4; CDR3aa: CASSRAGASLNEQFF; CDR3nt: TGTGCCAGCAGCCGAGCGGGAGCGTCGTTAAATGAGCAGTTCTTC
d_gene: NA; len: 16; abundance: few; j_gene: TRBJ1-1; v_gene: TRBV6-6; CDR3aa: CASRTQGPGGVTEAFF; CDR3nt: TGTGCCAGCAGGACACAGGGTCCGGGGGGGGTCACTGAAGCTTTCTTT
d_gene: TRBD2; len: 17; abundance: NA; j_gene: TRBJ2-3; v_gene: TRBV15; CDR3aa: CATSRGRIAGTTDTQYF; CDR3nt: TGTGCCACCAGCAGGGGGAGAATAGCGGGAACCACAGATACGCAGTATTTT
d_gene: TRBD1; len: 17; abundance: NA; j_gene: TRBJ1-2; v_gene: TRBV18; CDR3aa: CASSVSGTDEMGIGYTF; CDR3nt: TGTGCCAGCTCAGTTTCCGGGACAGATGAAATGGGAATTGGCTACACCTTC
d_gene: TRBD2; len: 15; abundance: NA; j_gene: TRBJ2-7; v_gene: TRBV7-2; CDR3aa: CASSLLVGLAVRPYF; CDR3nt: TGTGCCAGCAGCTTACTGGTGGGACTAGCTGTACGGCCGTACTTC
d_gene: NA; len: 14; abundance: NA; j_gene: TRBJ2-5; v_gene: TRBV3-1/TRBV3-2; CDR3aa: CASSNIGGEETQYF; CDR3nt: TGTGCCAGCAGTAATATAGGGGGGGAAGAGACCCAGTACTTC
d_gene: NA; len: 13; abundance: NA; j_gene: TRBJ1-1; v_gene: TRBV28; CDR3aa: CASSLLGGTEAFF; CDR3nt: TGTGCCAGCAGTTTGCTAGGGGGCACTGAAGCTTTCTTT
d_gene: NA; len: 16; abundance: NA; j_gene: TRBJ2-3; v_gene: TRBV5-6; CDR3aa: CASTTFTAGTTDTQYF; CDR3nt: TGTGCCAGCACCACCTTTACGGCGGGCACCACAGATACGCAGTATTTT